The rows below give T cell receptor beta chains drawn from one sample of a study of breast tumors, draining lymph nodes, adjacent tissues. TCRdb reprocessed the multiplex PCR reads with MiXCR, giving one entry per CDR3 protein. The sample has 140,000 or so distinct CDR3 sequences; 32% are singletons. The specimen sequenced was axillary lymph node tissue. The receptor source for this set is a female donor with breast cancer. Some clones in this sample may be carry-over from other donors' samples. CDR3s include the opening cysteine and the closing phenylalanine or tryptophan. Fields, in order: D gene, J gene, V gene, clone size, CDR3 protein, CDR3 DNA. The D gene is left open where the match is weak. Clone size, where shown, is once, few, many, or a class for clones that have expanded.

d_call: TRBD1; j_call: TRBJ2-3; v_call: TRBV24-1; clone_size: many; cdr3_aa: CATSDPSGTGNTDTQYF; cdr3_nt: TGTGCCACCAGTGATCCCTCCGGGACAGGGAACACAGATACGCAGTATTTT
d_call: NA; j_call: TRBJ2-2; v_call: TRBV18; clone_size: many; cdr3_aa: CASSPTKEGELFF; cdr3_nt: TGTGCCAGCTCACCGACGAAGGAGGGGGAGCTGTTTTTT
d_call: NA; j_call: TRBJ1-1; v_call: TRBV7-9; clone_size: NA; cdr3_aa: CASSLDRAEAFF; cdr3_nt: TGTGCCAGCAGCTTAGACAGGGCAGAAGCTTTCTTT
d_call: NA; j_call: TRBJ1-1; v_call: TRBV18; clone_size: few; cdr3_aa: CASSSGSDTEAFF; cdr3_nt: TGTGCCAGCTCGAGTGGGTCGGACACTGAAGCTTTCTTT
d_call: TRBD2; j_call: TRBJ2-3; v_call: TRBV5-8; clone_size: few; cdr3_aa: CASPSPLAGGDSSTDTQYF; cdr3_nt: TGTGCCAGCCCTAGCCCACTAGCGGGGGGAGATTCTAGCACAGATACGCAGTATTTT
d_call: NA; j_call: TRBJ1-5; v_call: TRBV5-1; clone_size: many; cdr3_aa: CASSRGSGSNQPQHF; cdr3_nt: TGCGCCAGCAGCCGGGGCAGTGGTAGCAATCAGCCCCAGCATTTT
d_call: NA; j_call: TRBJ1-3; v_call: TRBV19; clone_size: many; cdr3_aa: CASSIIGGFGNTIYF; cdr3_nt: TGTGCCAGTAGTATCATCGGCGGTTTTGGAAACACCATATATTTT
d_call: NA; j_call: TRBJ2-3; v_call: TRBV5-1; clone_size: many; cdr3_aa: CASSLEGQSTDTQYF; cdr3_nt: TGCGCCAGCAGCTTGGAAGGACAGAGCACAGATACGCAGTATTTT
d_call: TRBD1; j_call: TRBJ1-6; v_call: TRBV20-1; clone_size: many; cdr3_aa: CSVKQGKNSPLHF; cdr3_nt: TGCAGTGTCAAACAGGGGAAGAATTCACCCCTCCACTTT
d_call: NA; j_call: TRBJ1-5; v_call: TRBV11-2; clone_size: once; cdr3_aa: CASSTRPSATQHF; cdr3_nt: TGTGCCAGCAGCACCCGACCCTCAGCTACGCAGCATTTT
d_call: NA; j_call: TRBJ2-7; v_call: TRBV2; clone_size: NA; cdr3_aa: CASSVGAYEQYF; cdr3_nt: TGTGCCAGCAGTGTCGGAGCCTACGAGCAGTACTTC
d_call: TRBD1; j_call: TRBJ2-3; v_call: TRBV7-2; clone_size: NA; cdr3_aa: CASSSGQADQDTQYF; cdr3_nt: TGTGCCAGCAGCTCGGGACAGGCCGACCAAGATACGCAGTATTTT
d_call: TRBD1; j_call: TRBJ1-5; v_call: TRBV5-1; clone_size: few; cdr3_aa: CASSSGQGGQPQHF; cdr3_nt: TGCGCCAGCAGCAGCGGACAGGGCGGTCAGCCCCAGCATTTT
d_call: NA; j_call: TRBJ2-1; v_call: TRBV27; clone_size: few; cdr3_aa: CASSSPGTSSYNEQFF; cdr3_nt: TGTGCCAGCAGTTCCCCCGGGACGAGCTCCTACAATGAGCAGTTCTTC
d_call: NA; j_call: TRBJ2-7; v_call: TRBV11-2; clone_size: NA; cdr3_aa: CASSLGVNQPHEQYF; cdr3_nt: TGTGCCAGCAGCTTAGGGGTCAATCAGCCCCACGAGCAGTACTTC
d_call: TRBD1; j_call: TRBJ2-7; v_call: TRBV27; clone_size: many; cdr3_aa: CASSYRDRGHEQYF; cdr3_nt: TGTGCCAGCAGTTACCGGGACAGGGGGCACGAGCAGTACTTC
d_call: NA; j_call: TRBJ2-3; v_call: TRBV5-6; clone_size: NA; cdr3_aa: CASSSRRTDTQYF; cdr3_nt: TGTGCCAGCAGCTCCCGGCGCACAGATACGCAGTATTTT
d_call: NA; j_call: TRBJ2-7; v_call: TRBV19; clone_size: many; cdr3_aa: CASSTGDPAYEQYF; cdr3_nt: TGTGCCAGTAGTACAGGGGATCCCGCCTACGAGCAGTACTTC
d_call: NA; j_call: TRBJ2-3; v_call: TRBV5-1; clone_size: NA; cdr3_aa: CAGSFGGGTDTQYF; cdr3_nt: TGCGCCGGCAGCTTTGGAGGGGGGACAGACACGCAGTATTTT
d_call: NA; j_call: TRBJ1-6; v_call: TRBV20-1; clone_size: many; cdr3_aa: CSARQQGRGRSPLHF; cdr3_nt: TGCAGTGCTCGACAACAGGGACGTGGGAGGTCACCCCTCCACTTT
d_call: TRBD1; j_call: TRBJ2-3; v_call: TRBV7-2; clone_size: many; cdr3_aa: CASSLPQGTGGEYF; cdr3_nt: TGTGCCAGCAGCTTACCGCAGGGGACAGGGGGGGAGTATTTT
d_call: TRBD2; j_call: TRBJ2-2; v_call: TRBV11-2; clone_size: many; cdr3_aa: CASSLESLAGRVTGELFF; cdr3_nt: TGTGCCAGCAGCTTAGAAAGTCTAGCGGGGAGGGTCACCGGGGAGCTGTTTTTT
d_call: NA; j_call: TRBJ2-1; v_call: TRBV11-3; clone_size: NA; cdr3_aa: CASSNGAGGYNEQFF; cdr3_nt: TGTGCCAGCAGCAACGGTGCCGGGGGATACAATGAGCAGTTCTTC
d_call: TRBD1; j_call: TRBJ2-6; v_call: TRBV3-1; clone_size: many; cdr3_aa: CASTRQGTFSGANVLTF; cdr3_nt: TGTGCCAGCACTCGACAGGGAACTTTCTCTGGGGCCAACGTCCTGACTTTC
d_call: NA; j_call: TRBJ1-1; v_call: TRBV7-7; clone_size: NA; cdr3_aa: CASSSTLSTEAFF; cdr3_nt: TGTGCTAGCAGCTCGACACTGAGCACTGAAGCTTTCTTT
d_call: TRBD2; j_call: TRBJ2-1; v_call: TRBV19; clone_size: NA; cdr3_aa: CASSIAPSRGGPWGEKFF; cdr3_nt: TGTGCCAGTAGTATAGCCCCGTCGCGGGGGGGCCCTTGGGGTGAGAAGTTCTTC
d_call: NA; j_call: TRBJ1-3; v_call: TRBV6-1; clone_size: NA; cdr3_aa: CASSAQGSGNTIYF; cdr3_nt: TGTGCCAGCAGTGCCCAGGGTTCTGGAAACACCATATATTTT
d_call: TRBD1; j_call: TRBJ2-5; v_call: TRBV3-1; clone_size: few; cdr3_aa: CASSQVVGGTGVQETQYF; cdr3_nt: TGTGCCAGCAGCCAAGTGGTTGGGGGGACAGGGGTCCAAGAGACCCAGTACTTC
d_call: TRBD1; j_call: TRBJ1-2; v_call: TRBV5-1; clone_size: once; cdr3_aa: CASGNNRDRGRRAYGYTF; cdr3_nt: TGCGCCAGCGGCAATAACCGGGACAGGGGCCGCCGGGCCTATGGCTACACCTTC
d_call: TRBD2; j_call: TRBJ2-7; v_call: TRBV14; clone_size: NA; cdr3_aa: CASSQRAGVLSYEQYF; cdr3_nt: TGTGCCAGCAGCCAACGAGCGGGGGTGCTCTCCTACGAGCAGTACTTC
d_call: NA; j_call: TRBJ2-4; v_call: TRBV20-1; clone_size: many; cdr3_aa: CSANEAASSYENIQYF; cdr3_nt: TGCAGTGCTAACGAGGCGGCTAGTTCATACGAAAACATTCAGTACTTC
d_call: NA; j_call: TRBJ1-3; v_call: TRBV7-9; clone_size: many; cdr3_aa: CASSSSGTTGNTIYF; cdr3_nt: TGTGCCAGCAGTTCCTCCGGGACAACTGGAAACACCATATATTTT
d_call: TRBD2; j_call: TRBJ2-1; v_call: TRBV11-3; clone_size: many; cdr3_aa: CASRFGPRDYTYNEQFF; cdr3_nt: TGTGCCAGCAGATTCGGGCCCCGGGACTACACTTACAATGAGCAGTTCTTC
d_call: NA; j_call: TRBJ2-3; v_call: TRBV3-1; clone_size: NA; cdr3_aa: CASQVGGDVILSRTGQYF; cdr3_nt: TGTGCCAGCCAAGTCGGGGGAGACGTTATACTAAGCAGGACAGGGCAGTATTTT
d_call: NA; j_call: TRBJ1-2; v_call: TRBV7-9; clone_size: NA; cdr3_aa: CASSRDGTSFGYTF; cdr3_nt: TGTGCCAGCAGCAGGGACGGCACGTCCTTTGGCTACACCTTC
d_call: NA; j_call: TRBJ1-4; v_call: TRBV7-8; clone_size: once; cdr3_aa: CASSLGPTPNEKLFF; cdr3_nt: TGTGCCAGCAGTCTTGGGCCAACTCCTAATGAAAAACTGTTTTTT
d_call: NA; j_call: TRBJ1-4; v_call: TRBV7-9; clone_size: NA; cdr3_aa: CASSLGGEANEKLFF; cdr3_nt: TGTGCCAGCAGCCTGGGGGGAGAGGCGAATGAAAAACTGTTTTTT
d_call: TRBD2; j_call: TRBJ2-7; v_call: TRBV28; clone_size: NA; cdr3_aa: CASLAGGGYEQYF; cdr3_nt: TGTGCCAGCTTAGCGGGAGGGGGCTACGAGCAGTACTTC
d_call: NA; j_call: TRBJ2-1; v_call: TRBV19; clone_size: many; cdr3_aa: CASSLLGNEQFF; cdr3_nt: TGTGCCAGTAGTCTGCTTGGGAATGAGCAGTTCTTC
d_call: TRBD1; j_call: TRBJ1-4; v_call: TRBV7-9; clone_size: many; cdr3_aa: CASSSPGQGGKLFF; cdr3_nt: TGTGCCAGCAGCTCCCCTGGACAGGGCGGGAAACTGTTTTTT
d_call: NA; j_call: TRBJ2-6; v_call: TRBV7-8; clone_size: many; cdr3_aa: CASSFGSSGANVLTF; cdr3_nt: TGTGCCAGCAGCTTCGGTTCGTCTGGGGCCAACGTCCTGACTTTC
d_call: TRBD1; j_call: TRBJ1-5; v_call: TRBV20-1; clone_size: NA; cdr3_aa: CSAMDREMETQHF; cdr3_nt: TGCAGTGCTATGGACAGGGAGATGGAGACCCAGCATTTT
d_call: NA; j_call: TRBJ1-4; v_call: TRBV5-8; clone_size: few; cdr3_aa: CASSSGGRGTNEKLFF; cdr3_nt: TGTGCCAGCAGCTCGGGGGGAAGGGGTACTAATGAAAAACTGTTTTTT
d_call: TRBD2; j_call: TRBJ2-7; v_call: TRBV11-2; clone_size: NA; cdr3_aa: CASSSGGERYF; cdr3_nt: TGTGCCAGCAGCTCGGGAGGCGAGCGGTACTTC
d_call: NA; j_call: TRBJ1-2; v_call: TRBV14; clone_size: many; cdr3_aa: CASSQGHRGGYTF; cdr3_nt: TGTGCCAGCAGCCAAGGCCACCGCGGTGGCTACACCTTC
d_call: NA; j_call: TRBJ2-2; v_call: TRBV6-6; clone_size: NA; cdr3_aa: CASSHGGKNTGELFF; cdr3_nt: TGTGCCAGCAGTCACGGTGGGAAAAACACCGGGGAGCTGTTTTTT
d_call: NA; j_call: TRBJ1-1; v_call: TRBV6-4; clone_size: NA; cdr3_aa: CARPTRGETEAFF; cdr3_nt: TGTGCCAGACCGACCCGAGGGGAGACTGAAGCTTTCTTT
d_call: TRBD1; j_call: TRBJ2-7; v_call: TRBV30; clone_size: many; cdr3_aa: CALERQGVSYEQYF; cdr3_nt: TGTGCCTTGGAGAGGCAGGGGGTATCCTACGAGCAGTACTTC
d_call: NA; j_call: TRBJ2-4; v_call: TRBV4-3; clone_size: few; cdr3_aa: CASSQAAGAKNIQYF; cdr3_nt: TGCGCCAGCAGCCAAGCAGCGGGAGCCAAAAACATTCAGTACTTC
d_call: NA; j_call: TRBJ2-3; v_call: TRBV9; clone_size: NA; cdr3_aa: CVSSAAEGARDTQYF; cdr3_nt: TGTGTCAGCAGCGCAGCGGAGGGCGCTAGGGATACGCAGTATTTT
d_call: NA; j_call: TRBJ1-2; v_call: TRBV19; clone_size: many; cdr3_aa: CASSIAQTYTF; cdr3_nt: TGTGCCAGTAGTATAGCTCAGACCTACACCTTC